A single T cell receptor beta chain is shown here with its context. Antigen specificity is unknown. At survey level, the immunoSEQ assay was run in its v3.0 version. Clones were read by immunoSEQ multiplex PCR, and TCRdb kept only the in-frame ones, dropping some. The sample yields roughly 42,000 clones, approximately 87% seen once. Germline-derived CDR1 and CDR2 are MGHRA and YSYEKL. J lost 10 bases, V lost 1 base, and 8 bases had no gene match. This CDR3 has 16 residues. This entry comes from a study of long-term antiretroviral therapy in people with HIV. Study conclusions and caveats: Clonal expansions arising prior to ART prevailed in the repertoire at every time point. All blood samples came from the years 2004 to 2017, possibly under older ART regimens.

V usage is TRBV4-1 and J usage is TRBJ2-1; TRBD1 agrees at 12 bases. The sample was unsorted PBMCs, taken 1.2 years after starting antiretroviral therapy. The receptor's source is a woman aged 45 to 65 with HIV. The chain's CDR3 is CASSQAPGQGAWEQFF. For the CDR3, the DNA is TGCGCCAGCAGCCAAGCTCCGGGACAGGGGGCCTGGGAGCAGTTCTTC.